These T cell receptor beta chains were read from a single sample in a study of T cell responses to AZD1222 COVID-19 vaccine. This table comes from immunoSEQ multiplex PCR, and its TCRdb copy is limited to in-frame clones, with some not included. The table shows 100,000 or so clones, with approximately 90% occurring only once. The source was peripheral blood, collected on day 0 of AZD1222 vaccination. These receptors were collected from an adult in good health. The CDR3 runs from the conserved cysteine through the conserved F or W. Fields, in order: V gene, J gene, CDR3 protein.

TRBV4-1	TRBJ1-5	CASSVSRFQPQHF
TRBV10-2	TRBJ2-1	CASRGMGQSYNEQFF
TRBV2	TRBJ1-4	CASSWTEQTTNEKLFF
TRBV14	TRBJ1-2	CASSLNLANYGYTF
TRBV30	TRBJ2-5	CACTLGPRRQETQYF
TRBV27	TRBJ2-6	CASQGVDRDFIGANVLTF
TRBV27	TRBJ2-7	CASRSNLAGVYEQYF
TRBV29-1	TRBJ1-1	CSVGETAGNTEAFF
TRBV18	TRBJ1-1	CASSPRRGNTEAFF
TRBV2	TRBJ2-1	CASSEPAKEQFF
TRBV19	TRBJ2-4	CASRNSGSDIQYF
TRBV6-5	TRBJ2-7	CASSYKGQGLYEQYF
TRBV19	TRBJ2-7	CASSEQGAQGIEQYF
TRBV24-1	TRBJ1-5	CATSDLWGQPQHF
TRBV19	TRBJ2-3	CASRSPGGTDTQYF
TRBV23-1	TRBJ2-7	CASSQWEVGPGQAAYEQYF
TRBV6-6	TRBJ1-1	CASSPREAVGTRRANTEAFF
TRBV28	TRBJ1-5	CASSFGAGGTQPQHF
TRBV19	TRBJ2-5	CASSSQGERRYF
TRBV13	TRBJ2-1	CASSPDRYLQFF
TRBV3-1/TRBV3-2	TRBJ2-7	CASSQDVGRASEQYF
TRBV12-3/TRBV12-4	TRBJ1-1	CASSARQGAEAFF
TRBV12-3/TRBV12-4	TRBJ2-5	CASSGPQGETQYF
TRBV6-6	TRBJ1-5	CASDRGNQPQHF
TRBV20-1	TRBJ2-3	CSASRSSGRIGATDTQYF
TRBV10-3	TRBJ1-1	CAISESGQMGTEAFF
TRBV2	TRBJ1-1	CASNRDGGDTEAFF
TRBV7-8	TRBJ2-1	CASSSLRGGRTSGSYGIF
TRBV7-3	TRBJ1-1	CASSLTRAQNTEAFF
TRBV7-2	TRBJ1-6	CASSPPQVSYNSPLHF
TRBV12-3/TRBV12-4	TRBJ2-3	CASSLLTDTQYF
TRBV5-6	TRBJ2-7	CASTPGTPAYEQYF
TRBV19	TRBJ1-5	CASSVGAAQPQHF
TRBV9	TRBJ1-1	CASSGSLGGAGTEAFF
TRBV25-1	TRBJ1-6	CASSEYGGRGYNSPLHF
TRBV2	TRBJ1-5	CASSETADSNQPQHF
TRBV7-8	TRBJ2-3	CASIPIRPGGVTDTQYF
TRBV5-1	TRBJ1-2	CASSLGETGGIRGYTF
TRBV6-5	TRBJ1-1	CASRTLTGNTEAFF
TRBV7-9	TRBJ1-5	CASSAQGAGPGQPQHF
TRBV14	TRBJ2-7	CASSRGTSGAPYEQYF
TRBV12-3/TRBV12-4	TRBJ1-2	CASSGAYGYTF
TRBV3-1/TRBV3-2	TRBJ2-7	CASGGTPVGQYF
TRBV5-8	TRBJ2-6	CASSRRGRVEANVLTF
TRBV11-2	TRBJ1-1	CASSLRGVGVGTEAFF